This TCR beta chain was documented in a study of OX40 agonist ivuxolimab in advanced cancers. Background on the whole study: Ivuxolimab, which targeted the costimulatory receptor OX40 (CD134), was an agonistic, fully human IgG2 monoclonal antibody. Partial responses occurred in three dose-escalation patients: two with cutaneous melanoma and one with hepatocellular carcinoma. Of the roughly 50 dose-escalation patients, hepatocellular carcinoma was present in around 20, melanoma in around 15, renal cell carcinoma in 9 and head and neck cancer in 9. The purpose of peripheral TCRbeta sequencing was to test whether ivuxolimab changed TCR sequence diversity and led to clonal T-cell expansion. The paper reports the monotherapy dose-escalation portion (N of about 54 patients) of the phase I ivuxolimab trial. Patients were allowed to have had prior anti-PD-1, anti-PD-L1 or anti-CTLA-4 therapy, and 40% of the dose-escalation patients had previously received checkpoint inhibitors. The dose-escalation cohort was roughly 80% male with a mean age of roughly 60 years, ranging from about 20 to 85. Intravenous ivuxolimab was administered to patients every 2 weeks at six dose levels: 0.01, 0.1, 0.3, 1.5, 3 and 10 mg/kg. The full study reports these points: After ivuxolimab, more expanded clones were found on average in CD8+ T cells than in CD4+ T cells. In the 0.1-3.0 mg/kg groups, partial responders were among the patients with the lowest normalized peripheral clonal expansion, particularly in CD8+ T cells. At doses of 0.1 to 3.0 mg/kg, clonal expansion of both CD4+ and CD8+ blood T cells was observed from baseline to week 6. Low levels of normalized T-cell clonal expansion were also shown by some nonresponding patients. Which antigens the clonally expanded peripheral T cells were specific for was not determined.

Patients with a history of autoimmune disease or receiving systemic immunosuppression were excluded from the trial. Peripheral blood for TCR sequencing was collected from all dose cohorts at baseline, on cycle 4 day 1, and on cycle 7 day 1. The samples were taken from a phase I, first-in-human, multicenter, open-label dose-escalation trial of ivuxolimab. The trial enrolled adults with locally advanced or metastatic head and neck squamous cell, hepatocellular, melanoma or renal cell carcinoma. Before TCR sequencing, CD4+ T cells and CD8+ T cells were sorted from peripheral blood as separate populations. As regards this clone: The clone's antigen remains unknown. No much larger clonotype is one base removed from it; base qualities were not supplied.

To sequence the TCRbeta CDR3 region, genomic DNA was isolated from the sorted cells. TCRbeta CDR3 regions were sequenced using the immunoSEQ Assay. The table was pulled from immuneACCESS by TCRdb, which kept in-frame rearrangements only. Such tables lose some clones; where checked, under half of the loss comes from unresolved V genes, and the rest has no known cause. The sample contains tens of thousands of clones, 70% to 90% of them found a single time. The ten largest clones take up 3% to 4.5% of the sample. From cysteine to phenylalanine, the CDR3 is 15 amino acids long. The kept DNA is CDR3 alone, 45 bases in frame from the first base. V is pared back by 8 bases and J by 2 bases, with 19 bases lying between the germline termini. CDR1 and CDR2 (KGHSH, LQKENI) derive from the germline V gene.

This chain joins TRBV18 to TRBJ2-7; tentative D gene TRBD2, with 6 bases matching. The TCR sequence derives from an adult with an advanced solid tumor such as melanoma, head and neck, liver or kidney cancer. Sequencing was performed on CD4+ or CD8+ T cells sorted from blood, taken in a trial of the OX40 agonist ivuxolimab. The CDR3 in this case is CASHLGGAPTYEQYF. The DNA sequence reads TGTGCCAGCCACCTAGGAGGGGCCCCCACCTACGAGCAGTACTTC.